The clone carrying this T cell receptor beta chain has a handful of counts. Its cognate antigen is unknown. This entry belongs to a study of regulatory T cells in long-lasting Graves disease. Notes on the study in general: TRBV28, TRBJ1-2 and TRBJ2-5 emerged as the favored segments in persistent disease. New patients shared approximately 1,000 public clonotypes, and persistent patients shared more, with a few thousand.

This sample's time point: newly diagnosed GD, antithyroid drugs for less than 3 months. PBMCs were the source of the RNA used for TCR sequencing. The authors diagnosed Graves' disease using American Thyroid Association guidelines. A peripheral blood sample, 7 to 9.5 milliliters in volume, was drawn into EDTA tubes. V was pared by 3 bases and J by 4 bases, with 17 bases of the junction left unmatched. In germline, CDR1 is SEHNR, CDR2 FQNEAQ (reference sequence). CDR3 length equals 18 residues. Combining iRepertoire HTBI primers with Arm-PCR of CDR3 regions, the authors built TCR beta libraries. TCRdb re-derived calls from the multiplex PCR reads in MiXCR, one entry per CDR3 protein. There are 400,000 to 450,000 distinct CDR3 sequences in the sample; about 16% occur only once, and roughly 10% lies in the top ten. This sample was shared with a second study, whose subject was T cells in Graves' hyperthyroidism and ophthalmopathy.

The chain employs TRBV7-9 and TRBJ1-2, with 7 bases matching TRBD1. This TCR was recovered from a woman under 40 with Graves disease. The material was peripheral blood mononuclear cells (PBMCs), obtained at new diagnosis, from a patient treated with antithyroid drugs. CDR3 sequence (DNA): TGTGCCAGCAGCTTCTTCCGGGACAGAGTGGTCGACGTCTATGGCTACACCTTC. Encoded protein: CASSFFRDRVVDVYGYTF.